Shown below are 29 T cell receptor beta chains from a single sample sequenced in a study of Ad26.COV2.S vaccination and SARS-CoV-2 variants. This sample's treatment: roughly 20 received Ad26.COV2.S at low or high dose, single or two shots; roughly 5 received placebo; per-sample allocation not given. After the first vaccine or placebo injection, samples were drawn on day 63. Libraries were prepared by immunoSEQ multiplex PCR; TCRdb keeps only in-frame clonotypes and omits some of them. The table lists 290,000 or so clones, around 87% of them singletons. The starting material was peripheral blood, obtained in a trial of Ad26.COV2.S vaccine versus placebo. These receptors all come from a person aged 18 to 59 who received the Ad26.COV2.S COVID-19 vaccine or a placebo.

The chain uses TRBV7-2 and TRBJ1-1, with no clear D. Trimming cost V 5 bases and J 3 bases, with 7 bases left between them. The CDR3 sequence is 12 residues long. Germline assignment: CDR1 SGHTA and CDR2 FQGNSA. This CDR3 is CASSPWYTEAFF. CDR3 DNA: TGTGCCAGCAGCCCATGGTACACTGAAGCTTTCTTT. The complete variable domain, with remaining parts taken from reference TRBV7-2 and TRBJ1-1, reads GAGVSQSPSNKVTEKGKDVELRCDPISGHTALYWYRQSLGQGLEFLIYFQGNSAPDKSGLPSDRFSAERTGGSVSTLTIQRTQQEDSAVYLCASSPWYTEAFFGQGTRLTVV.

The chain uses TRBV7-9 and TRBJ1-1; D is uncertain. The V end lost 7 bases, the J end lost 2 bases, and 8 bases lay between the germline ends. The CDR3 is 12 amino acids. Germline V lookup: CDR1 SEHNR, CDR2 FQNEAQ (reference sequence). CDR3 loop: CASTVGNTEAFF. The CDR3 region has the DNA TGTGCCAGCACCGTTGGAAACACTGAAGCTTTCTTT.

The chain has TRBV28 and TRBJ2-4; D gene uncertain. Germline values: CDR1 MDHEN, CDR2 SYDVKM. The V gene lost 7 bases and the J gene lost 0 bases, with 16 bases spanning the gap. The CDR3 has 16 residues. This CDR3 reads CASTSEWFLAKNIQYF. CDR3 DNA sequence: TGTGCCAGCACCTCAGAGTGGTTTCTAGCCAAAAACATTCAGTACTTC.

The chain is built from TRBV3-1 (or the pseudogene TRBV3-2) and TRBJ1-5, with D maybe TRBD1 (6 bases). This CDR3 spans 13 amino acids. V was cut by 6 bases and J by 3 bases, with 9 bases left in between. The germline gives CDR1 LGHDT, CDR2 YNNKEL (reference sequence). As DNA, the CDR3 is TGTGCCAGCAGTGGACAGTACAATCAGCCCCAGCATTTT. It specifies CASSGQYNQPQHF.

V and J are TRBV7-2 and TRBJ1-1; D is perhaps TRBD1 (5 bases). CDR1 is SGHTA, CDR2 FQGNSA, per germline. The CDR3 has 14 residues. With 5 bases removed from V and 0 bases from J, the gap between germline ends came to 10 bases. CDR3 region: CASSLSRVNTEAFF. CDR3 nucleotide sequence: TGTGCCAGCAGCCTAAGCAGGGTGAACACTGAAGCTTTCTTT.

This clone came up once. The V call is TRBV11-2, the J call TRBJ2-5; no definite D call. Between the trimmed V and J ends, which lost 0 bases and 4 bases, there was a span of 9 bases. CDR1 is SGHAT, CDR2 FQNNGV, per germline. CDR3 length: 14 amino acids. The CDR3 loop is CASSLDQWGETQYF. In DNA form, the CDR3 reads TGTGCCAGCAGCTTAGACCAGTGGGGAGAGACCCAGTACTTC. Full variable domain (outside the CDR3, taken from reference TRBV11-2 and TRBJ2-5): EAGVAQSPRYKIIEKRQSVAFWCNPISGHATLYWYQQILGQGPKLLIQFQNNGVVDDSQLPKDRFSAERLKGVDSTLKIQPAKLEDSAVYLCASSLDQWGETQYFGPGTRLLVL.

V is TRBV6-5 and J is TRBJ2-7; TRBD1 might be the D (6 bases). With 6 bases removed from V and 6 bases from J, the gap between germline ends came to 18 bases. The CDR3 spans 14 residues. Germline CDR1 and CDR2: MNHEY and SVGAGI. The CDR3 nucleotides are TGTGCCAGCAGCCGGGGACATATGGACTCCGAGCAGTACTTC. Protein sequence: CASSRGHMDSEQYF.

V usage is TRBV5-6 and J usage is TRBJ2-2; TRBD1 or TRBD2 may be the D gene (5 bases each). The CDR3 loop spans 15 amino acids. The germline CDR1 and CDR2 sequences are SGHDT and YYEEEE. V lost 0 bases and J lost 6, with 12 bases in between. CDR3: CASSLVTGLAGELFF. In nucleotides, the CDR3 is TGTGCCAGCAGCTTGGTGACGGGGCTGGCCGGGGAGCTGTTTTTT.

The chain recombines TRBV7-6 with TRBJ2-7; D perhaps matches TRBD2 (5 bases). The CDR3 runs to 14 residues. Per the germline V gene, CDR1 is SGHVS and CDR2 is FNYEAQ. Trimming stripped 0 bases from V and 6 bases from J, with 12 bases between. CDR3 DNA: TGTGCCAGCAGCTTAGCGTACGTGGGGAGCGAGCAGTACTTC. Translation gives CASSLAYVGSEQYF.

In this sample, this clone turned up many times. The chain joins TRBV30 to TRBJ1-5; no definite D call. Trimming took 2 bases from V and 7 from J, leaving 12 bases between them. The germline gives CDR1 GTSNPN, CDR2 SVGIG (reference sequence). The CDR3 sequence is 13 residues long. CDR3 sequence: CAWSWGKRQPQHF. CDR3 DNA: TGTGCCTGGAGTTGGGGAAAAAGACAGCCCCAGCATTTT. The full variable domain, rest sourced from reference TRBV30 and TRBJ1-5, is SQTIHQWPATLVQPVGSPLSLECTVEGTSNPNLYWYRQAAGRGLQLLFYSVGIGQISSEVPQNLSASRPQDRQFILSSKKLLLSDSGFYLCAWSWGKRQPQHFGDGTRLSIL.

V usage is TRBV5-5 and J usage is TRBJ2-7; no clear D gene. Germline values: CDR1 SGHKS, CDR2 YYEKEE (reference sequence). Trimming removed 4 bases from V and 0 bases from J, with 11 bases in between. The CDR3 covers 14 residues. For the CDR3, the DNA is TGTGCCAGCAGCCCCCCCACGAGCTCCTACGAGCAGTACTTC. It yields the protein CASSPPTSSYEQYF.

This sequence joins TRBV2 and TRBJ2-2; 10 positions agree with TRBD2. The trim removed 4 bases at V and 4 bases at J, leaving 18 bases unmatched. CDR3 size: 20 residues. Germline V lookup: CDR1 SNHLY, CDR2 FYNNEI. The CDR3 spells CASSGGFGLAGELGTGELFF. The CDR3 DNA sequence: TGTGCCAGCAGTGGCGGCTTCGGGCTAGCGGGAGAATTGGGCACCGGGGAGCTGTTTTTT.

V and J are TRBV5-5 and TRBJ1-1, with TRBD1 as a possible D gene (5 bases). CDR3 length: 15 residues. Germline CDR1 reads SGHKS; CDR2 reads YYEKEE (reference sequence). With 1 base removed from V and 0 bases from J, the gap between germline ends came to 10 bases. CDR3 coding DNA: TGTGCCAGCAGCTTGTTAGGGGAGGTGAACACTGAAGCTTTCTTT. It is translated as CASSLLGEVNTEAFF.

The genes are TRBV28 and TRBJ1-2; D not certain. The CDR3 extends over 12 amino acids. The V end lost 7 bases, the J end lost 8 bases, and 14 bases lay between the germline ends. Germline lookup yields CDR1 MDHEN and CDR2 SYDVKM. The CDR3 is CASTSPPGGYTF. Written as DNA, the CDR3 is TGTGCCAGCACCTCACCCCCCGGAGGCTACACCTTC.

This clone was counted once. The chain uses TRBV7-9 and TRBJ1-2; D gene uncertain. Germline values: CDR1 SEHNR, CDR2 FQNEAQ (reference sequence). The CDR3 extends over 14 amino acids. V lost 2 bases, J lost 8 bases, and 15 bases lay in between. The CDR3 coding sequence is TGTGCCAGCAGCTTATCCCTCCTTTTCTGGGGCTACACCTTC. It encodes CASSLSLLFWGYTF. Looking up the rest from reference TRBV7-9 and TRBJ1-2 gives the full variable domain: DTGVSQNPRHKITKRGQNVTFRCDPISEHNRLYWYRQTLGQGPEFLTYFQNEAQLEKSRLLSDRFSAERPKGSFSTLEIQRTEQGDSAMYLCASSLSLLFWGYTFGSGTRLTVV.

For the CDR3, the DNA is TGTGCCAGCAGGGATCAAGACACCCCCTATGGCTACACCTTC. It specifies CASRDQDTPYGYTF. The chain joins TRBV11-3 to TRBJ1-2; D is uncertain. The germline gives CDR1 SGHNT, CDR2 YENEEA. V lost 6 bases and J 4 bases, leaving 15 bases between the germline ends. The CDR3 contains 14 residues.

The rearrangement joins TRBV7-9 to TRBJ1-1; 7 bases line up with TRBD1. Germline V gene sequence: CDR1 SEHNR, CDR2 FQNEAQ (reference sequence). The V and J ends lost 5 bases and 11 bases, in that order; junction bases with no gene match: 8. This CDR3 spans 12 amino acids. The CDR3 here is CASSQTGVMAFF. In DNA form, the CDR3 reads TGTGCCAGCAGCCAAACAGGGGTTATGGCTTTCTTT.

The rearrangement links TRBV7-2 to TRBJ1-1; D is undetermined. The length of the CDR3 is 14 residues. Trimming stripped 5 bases from V and 2 bases from J, with 12 bases between. The germline V gene has CDR1 SGHTA and CDR2 FQGNSA. CDR3 sequence: CASSQNTGNTEAFF. In DNA, the CDR3 is TGTGCCAGCAGCCAGAATACGGGAAACACTGAAGCTTTCTTT.

The chain uses TRBV2 and TRBJ2-5; D unresolved. The length of the CDR3 is 14 residues. Trimming stripped 6 bases from V and 0 bases from J, with 11 bases between. CDR1 and CDR2 from the germline V gene are SNHLY and FYNNEI. Written as DNA, the CDR3 is TGTGCCAGCAGACCCACAGTGAACCAAGAGACCCAGTACTTC. Residues: CASRPTVNQETQYF.

Here the CDR3 reads CASSLGLAGGRLNGELFF. CDR3 nucleotide sequence: TGTGCCAGTAGTCTCGGACTAGCGGGAGGGCGCCTTAACGGGGAGCTGTTTTTT. This chain links TRBV19 with TRBJ2-2; 15 bases are a match to TRBD2. The germline gives CDR1 LNHDA, CDR2 SQIVND (reference sequence). V shed 5 bases and J 7 bases; nucleotides not matched to a gene: 11. The CDR3 extends over 18 amino acids.

The chain employs TRBV19 and TRBJ1-5; tentatively, D is TRBD1 (6 bases). Germline CDR1 LNHDA, CDR2 SQIVND (reference sequence). The CDR3 consists of 14 residues. Between the trimmed V and J ends, which lost 5 bases and 7 bases, there was a span of 15 bases. In nucleotides, the CDR3 is TGTGCCAGTAGTCCCACAGGGTCAAGCCAGCCCCAGCATTTT. The encoded protein is CASSPTGSSQPQHF. Looking up the rest from reference TRBV19 and TRBJ1-5 gives the full variable domain: DGGITQSPKYLFRKEGQNVTLSCEQNLNHDAMYWYRQDPGQGLRLIYYSQIVNDFQKGDIAEGYSVSREKKESFPLTVTSAQKNPTAFYLCASSPTGSSQPQHFGDGTRLSIL.

V and J are TRBV12-3 or TRBV12-4 and TRBJ1-2; no definite D call. Deletions cut 6 bases from V and 6 bases from J, with 14 bases between. This CDR3 has 13 amino acids. The CDR3 loop is CASSHSGSHGYTF. The CDR3 nucleotides read TGTGCCAGCAGCCACTCAGGTTCTCATGGCTACACCTTC.

A single count supports this clone. The rearrangement links TRBV27 to TRBJ2-1; no reliable D call. The germline gives CDR1 MNHEY, CDR2 SMNVEV (reference sequence). V lost 0 bases and J lost 0, with 6 bases in between. The CDR3 contains 15 residues. CDR3: CASSLSTASYNEQFF. CDR3 sequence (DNA): TGTGCCAGCAGTTTATCGACCGCCTCCTACAATGAGCAGTTCTTC.

The V call is TRBV25-1, the J call TRBJ2-2; the D is unclear. With 6 bases removed from V and 1 base from J, the gap between germline ends came to 3 bases. Germline CDR1 and CDR2: MGHDK and SYGVNS. The CDR3 covers 12 residues. CDR3: CASRKNTGELFF. CDR3 DNA: TGTGCCAGCAGAAAGAACACCGGGGAGCTGTTTTTT.

J is TRBJ2-4 and V is TRBV6-6; possible D gene TRBD2, 6 bases. The germline V gene has CDR1 MNHNY and CDR2 SVGAGI (reference sequence). Deletions cut 7 bases from V and 2 bases from J, with 15 bases between. The CDR3 contains 15 residues. The CDR3 DNA is TGTGCCAGCATCGATAGAGGGGACTCCAAAAACATTCAGTACTTC. It specifies CASIDRGDSKNIQYF.

This rearrangement joins TRBV5-5 to TRBJ1-1, with D possibly TRBD1 on 5 matching bases. CDR3 length: 15 residues. V gave up 4 bases and J gave up 1 base, with 14 bases separating them. Germline-derived CDR1 and CDR2 are SGHKS and YYEKEE (reference sequence). In DNA, the CDR3 is TGTGCCAGCAGCCCCATGGGGCAGGCGAACACTGAAGCTTTCTTT. Residues: CASSPMGQANTEAFF.

CDR3: CASSLAGWDLGTDTQYF. The DNA of the CDR3 is TGTGCCAGCAGCTTAGCGGGGTGGGACCTTGGGACAGATACGCAGTATTTT. The chain has TRBV7-9 and TRBJ2-3; D tentatively fits TRBD1 or TRBD2 (5 bases each). Germline CDR1 reads SEHNR; CDR2 reads FQNEAQ (reference sequence). The CDR3 is 17 amino acids. Trimming pared 0 bases from V and 3 bases from J, leaving 16 bases between.

The chain joins TRBV4-2 to TRBJ2-3; D unresolved. Trimming left V 0 bases short and J 2 bases short, with 12 bases between. CDR3 length: 16 residues. CDR1 LGHNA and CDR2 YNFKEQ come from the germline V gene. The CDR3 spells CASSQDHGRITDTQYF. In DNA form, the CDR3 reads TGTGCCAGCAGCCAAGATCACGGCAGGATCACAGATACGCAGTATTTT.

This chain uses TRBV3-1 (or the pseudogene TRBV3-2) with TRBJ2-3; 8 nucleotides agree with TRBD1. With V trimmed by 1 base and J by 0 bases, 12 bases remained unmatched. This CDR3 has 19 residues. Germline V gives CDR1 LGHDT, CDR2 YNNKEL (reference sequence). CDR3 sequence reads: CASSQGINPGGRSTDTQYF. DNA for the CDR3: TGTGCCAGCAGCCAAGGAATAAATCCAGGGGGCAGGAGCACAGATACGCAGTATTTT.